This TCR beta chain was identified during a study of blood T cells in healthy people across ages. Across the study: Roughly one uniquely barcoded beta molecule per two T cells was captured.

PCR was performed a second time for about 7 to 12 cycles using a sample-barcoded 5' primer and a J-beta primer mix. TCRdb ran MiXCR on the 5' RACE reads and lists one entry per CDR3 protein. This sample has 1.5 million to 2 million distinct CDR3 sequences, with roughly 27% found just once. They isolated at least 6.5 million PBMCs from each sample. At least 5.5 micrograms of total RNA were extracted per sample. V was trimmed by 1 base and J by 3 bases, leaving 12 bases between them. This CDR3 region has 15 residues. Germline-derived CDR1 and CDR2 are LGHDT and YNNKEL (reference sequence). This clonotype was counted a few times.

The J gene is TRBJ2-5, the V gene TRBV3-1; the D gene is possibly TRBD2 (6 bases). The sample was blood. This receptor was taken from a woman in her twenties or thirties in good health. The chain's CDR3 is CASSQAGSIEETQYF. The CDR3 region has the DNA TGTGCCAGCAGCCAAGCCGGGAGTATCGAAGAGACCCAGTACTTC.